The present TCR beta chain was sequenced within a study of OX40 agonist ivuxolimab in advanced cancers. Overall study results and limits: CD4+ and CD8+ T cells in blood underwent clonal expansion by week 6 at 0.1 to 3.0 mg/kg. Determination of antigen specificity was not performed for the expanded peripheral T cells. Some nonresponders additionally presented with little normalized T-cell clonal expansion. The mean number of expanded clones was higher in CD8+ T cells than in CD4+.

Comments on this clone: Its antigen remains unknown.

The data were produced by immunoSEQ multiplex PCR, yet TCRdb's version contains in-frame clones alone and is incomplete. The profile shows about 110,000 clones, around 93% of them singletons. V gave up 4 bases and J gave up 4 bases, with 15 bases separating them. Per the germline V gene, CDR1 is SGHRS and CDR2 is YFSETQ. The length of the CDR3 is 14 residues. This clonotype was sampled from an adult with an advanced solid tumor such as melanoma, head and neck, liver or kidney cancer. This specimen consisted of CD4+ or CD8+ T cells sorted from blood, obtained in a trial of the OX40 agonist ivuxolimab. This sequence joins TRBV5-1 and TRBJ2-7; the D gene is possibly TRBD2 (5 bases). The CDR3 DNA sequence: TGCGCCAGCAGCCCCCCAGGACTGGCTTACGAGCAGTACTTC. Protein: CASSPPGLAYEQYF.